This T cell receptor beta chain was found in a study of response to subunit inactivated influenza vaccine. A single record per CDR3 protein comes from TCRdb applying MiXCR to the RT-PCR reads. Of hundreds of thousands of distinct CDR3 sequences in the sample, more than 9% were seen once. Findings of the study overall: Each seasonal influenza vaccination recruits few new T cells, the authors suggested.

From germline, CDR1 is LGHDT and CDR2 YNNKEL (reference sequence). The CDR3 is 14 residues long. Trimming stripped 1 base from V and 2 bases from J, with 7 bases between. As for this clonotype: The antigen is unknown.

The input for sequencing was non-naive T cells sorted from PBMCs, taken less than 15 days before vaccination. V and J are TRBV3-1 and TRBJ2-3; no firm D call. This receptor was taken from a man between 45 and 60 years old who received an inactivated influenza vaccine. In nucleotides, the CDR3 is TGTGCCAGCAGCCAAGGGGGAAACACAGATACGCAGTATTTT. Translation: CASSQGGNTDTQYF.